The 11 T cell receptor beta chains presented below share a single source sample, sequenced in a study of T cells in Graves' hyperthyroidism and ophthalmopathy. Amplified TCR beta CDR3 regions derived from RNA transcripts. An initial round of RT-PCR targeting the TCR CDR3 relied on the HTBI primer set. TCRdb reprocessed the multiplex PCR reads via MiXCR and lists one record per CDR3 protein. Among some 570,000 distinct CDR3 sequences listed, 17% were seen once. The sample comprised blood. These receptors originate from a woman under 30 with Graves' ophthalmopathy.

This clonotype was recorded a few times. V and J are TRBV6-1 and TRBJ2-3; TRBD2 might be the D (6 bases). This CDR3 has 16 amino acids. V dropped 7 bases and J dropped 0 bases, with 17 bases sitting between them. The germline CDR1 and CDR2 sequences are MNHNS and SASEGT. CDR3 region: CASNHLASSSTDTQYF. As DNA, the CDR3 is TGTGCCAGCAACCACCTAGCGTCTTCTAGCACAGATACGCAGTATTTT.

This clonotype was recorded many times. CDR3 coding DNA: TGTGCCAGCAGAGGACAGAGACCCTACGAGCAGTACTTC. Amino acid sequence: CASRGQRPYEQYF. This chain connects TRBV28 to TRBJ2-7; D is possibly TRBD1 (6 bases). V lost 6 bases, J lost 2 bases, and 11 bases lay in between. Germline lookup yields CDR1 MDHEN and CDR2 SYDVKM. CDR3 size: 13 residues.

The genes are TRBV9 and TRBJ2-7; tentatively, D is TRBD2 (6 bases). CDR3 length: 19 residues. The V gene's germline CDR1 is SGDLS and CDR2 YYNGEE. Deletions cut 4 bases from V and 4 bases from J, with 30 bases between. In nucleotides, the CDR3 is TGTGCCAGCAGCCTAGGCGAGAGACTAGGGTACACGCTAGGGTACGAGCAGTACTTC. This sequence encodes CASSLGERLGYTLGYEQYF.

This clonotype was observed a handful of times. The chain links TRBV9 to TRBJ1-5; 9 bases map to TRBD1. The CDR3 has 15 amino acids. The junction had 8 bases not matched to a gene; V was cut back by 3 bases and J by 7 bases. Germline lookup yields CDR1 SGDLS and CDR2 YYNGEE. The CDR3 spells CASSATGGASQPQHF. The CDR3 bases are TGTGCCAGCAGCGCCACAGGGGGCGCATCACAGCCCCAGCATTTT.

The chain couples TRBV18 to TRBJ2-5; D is unclear. V lost 3 bases, J lost 5 bases, and 10 bases lay in between. There are 13 residues in the CDR3. Germline CDR1 is KGHSH and CDR2 is LQKENI. The CDR3 loop is CASSPSSLETQYF. The CDR3, as DNA: TGTGCCAGCTCACCGTCGTCCCTGGAGACCCAGTACTTC.

This clonotype was picked up many times. The rearrangement links TRBV3-1 to TRBJ1-3, with D uncertain. Germline V gene lookup returns CDR1 LGHDT and CDR2 YNNKEL (reference sequence). Trimming stripped 3 bases from V and 4 bases from J, with 4 bases between. The CDR3 loop spans 12 amino acids. Here the CDR3 reads CASSQRGNTIYF. The DNA for the CDR3 is TGTGCCAGCAGCCAGAGGGGAAACACCATATATTTT. Full variable domain (remainder filled in from reference TRBV3-1 and TRBJ1-3): DTAVSQTPKYLVTQMGNDKSIKCEQNLGHDTMYWYKQDSKKFLKIMFSYNNKELIINETVPNRFSPKSPDKAHLNLHINSLELGDSAVYFCASSQRGNTIYFGEGSWLTVV.

This clonotype was seen repeatedly, ten times or more. The chain has TRBV30 and TRBJ1-1; 8 bases map to TRBD1. The V segment lost 4 bases and the J segment 11 bases; nucleotides outside the gene matches: 15. The V gene's germline CDR1 is GTSNPN and CDR2 SVGIG (reference sequence). This CDR3 is built from 14 residues. The CDR3 loop is CAWNRGTGDIVAFF. The DNA of the CDR3 is TGTGCCTGGAACCGAGGGACAGGTGATATCGTTGCTTTCTTT. The variable domain in full, completed from reference TRBV30 and TRBJ1-1, reads SQTIHQWPATLVQPVGSPLSLECTVEGTSNPNLYWYRQAAGRGLQLLFYSVGIGQISSEVPQNLSASRPQDRQFILSSKKLLLSDSGFYLCAWNRGTGDIVAFFGQGTRLTVV.

V and J are TRBV12-3 or TRBV12-4 and TRBJ1-3, with D uncertain. The CDR3 is made up of 14 amino acids. V gave up 8 bases and J gave up 0 bases, with 11 bases separating them. The CDR3 DNA sequence: TGTGCCAGCCTTACACCGCTCTCTGGAAACACCATATATTTT. It specifies CASLTPLSGNTIYF.

There are a few counts of this clonotype. V is TRBV28 and J is TRBJ1-5, with D possibly being TRBD1 (6 bases). CDR3 size: 16 residues. Trimming removed 6 bases from V and 6 bases from J, with 21 bases in between. Germline-derived CDR1 and CDR2 are MDHEN and SYDVKM. The CDR3 DNA is TGTGCCAGCAGACTACCTGGGGGCGGCCGACTTCAGCCCCAGCATTTT. Translating it yields CASRLPGGGRLQPQHF.

This chain joins TRBV5-5 and TRBJ1-1; D remains unclear. Trimming stripped 2 bases from V and 2 bases from J, with 7 bases between. CDR1 is SGHKS, CDR2 YYEKEE, per germline (reference sequence). The CDR3 spans 13 residues. In nucleotides, the CDR3 is TGTGCCAGCAGCTTTTGGCTAAACACTGAAGCTTTCTTT. Its protein is CASSFWLNTEAFF.

This clonotype was counted ten times or more. The CDR3 loop reads CASSLSRAAFF. CDR3 DNA sequence: TGTGCCAGCAGTTTGTCCAGGGCAGCTTTCTTT. This chain links TRBV28 with TRBJ1-1; D might be TRBD1 (5 bases). CDR1 is MDHEN and CDR2 is SYDVKM in the germline V gene. Trimming pared 3 bases from V and 10 bases from J, leaving 9 bases between. The CDR3 covers 11 residues.